The TCR beta chain under discussion was sequenced for a study of blood T cell repertoires in COVID-19. V dropped 8 bases and J dropped 8 bases, with 13 bases sitting between them. This CDR3 spans 13 amino acids. Generated by immunoSEQ multiplex PCR, the TCRdb table keeps only in-frame clones and is missing some. The table lists roughly 140,000 clones, approximately 80% of them singletons, with around 8.4% in the top ten. This TCR came from a human donor in a cohort sampled during active COVID-19. The specimen was peripheral blood. V is TRBV12-3 or TRBV12-4 and J is TRBJ1-6, with D possibly TRBD1 on 5 matching bases. The CDR3 nucleotides read TGTGCCAGCCTACTGGGAGGGGATTCACCCCTCCACTTT. This translates into CASLLGGDSPLHF.